One sample yielded the 8 T cell receptor beta chains listed below, sequenced in a study of blood T cell repertoires in COVID-19. Produced via immunoSEQ multiplex PCR; TCRdb's table is partial and in-frame only. Among over 200,000 clones listed, 65% to 85% were seen once. The source material was peripheral blood. These receptor sequences come from a man at least 80 years old with acute or convalescent COVID-19.

The V gene is TRBV6-5, the J gene TRBJ2-7; 9 nucleotides align to TRBD1. From germline, CDR1 is MNHEY and CDR2 SVGAGI. The CDR3 is made up of 15 amino acids. J was trimmed by 2 bases and V by 8 bases; bases with no gene match: 10. The CDR3 region has the DNA TGTGCCAGCCGACCTAGGGACAGGGCTACCTACGAGCAGTACTTC. It specifies CASRPRDRATYEQYF.

The chain links TRBV2 to TRBJ2-1; 12 bases line up with TRBD2. This CDR3 contains 18 residues. The V gene's germline CDR1 is SNHLY and CDR2 FYNNEI. Losses at the gene ends were 6 bases for V and 0 bases for J; bases not matched to a gene: 9. CDR3 in amino acids: CASRSLAGGQSSYNEQFF. Here the CDR3 DNA reads TGTGCCAGCAGATCACTAGCGGGGGGCCAGAGCTCCTACAATGAGCAGTTCTTC.

Note on this clone: Additional DNA sequences in this sample encode the identical CDR3. V and J are TRBV18 and TRBJ2-1; tentative D call: TRBD2 (6 bases). V was cut by 3 bases and J by 0 bases, with 12 bases left in between. The CDR3 sequence is 16 residues long. Germline V gene sequence: CDR1 KGHSH, CDR2 LQKENI. The CDR3 nucleotides are TGTGCCAGCTCACCCCCTAGCGTTAGCTCCTACAATGAGCAGTTCTTC. As protein: CASSPPSVSSYNEQFF.

The gene calls are TRBV5-1 and TRBJ2-3; 13 nucleotides align to TRBD2. This CDR3 has 16 residues. The germline V gene encodes CDR1 SGHRS and CDR2 YFSETQ. The junction had 6 bases not matched to a gene; V was cut back by 4 bases and J by 4 bases. The CDR3 DNA reads TGCGCCAGCAGCGTCCGGACTAGCGGGGGCCCAGATACGCAGTATTTT. Translated, it gives CASSVRTSGGPDTQYF.

The chain is built from TRBV10-3 and TRBJ1-1; the D is unclear. Germline V gives CDR1 ENHRY, CDR2 SYGVKD. V lost 10 bases, J lost 4 bases, and 16 bases lay in between. This CDR3 region has 13 residues. This chain's CDR3 is CATLGSEGTEAFF. DNA of the CDR3: TGTGCCACACTCGGATCCGAGGGCACTGAAGCTTTCTTT.

A single count supports this clone. The chain recombines TRBV28 with TRBJ1-5; D perhaps matches TRBD1 (5 bases). This CDR3 has 14 residues. Germline lookup yields CDR1 MDHEN and CDR2 SYDVKM. Trimming left V 8 bases short and J 0 bases short, with 11 bases between. This chain's CDR3 is CASEAGHSNQPQHF. CDR3 nucleotides: TGTGCCAGCGAGGCAGGACATAGCAATCAGCCCCAGCATTTT.

V and J are TRBV28 and TRBJ1-5; a weak D match, TRBD1 (6 bases). The CDR3 covers 13 residues. Trimming left V 6 bases short and J 5 bases short, with 11 bases between. Germline CDR1 is MDHEN and CDR2 is SYDVKM. CDR3 sequence (DNA): TGTGCCAGCAGGACAGGTTCATATCAGCCCCAGCATTTT. Its protein product is CASRTGSYQPQHF.

This clone turned up a few times. The chain joins TRBV25-1 to TRBJ1-4; 7 nucleotides align to TRBD1. V lost 2 bases, J lost 8 bases, and 11 bases stayed unmatched. Germline V gene data show CDR1 as MGHDK and CDR2 as SYGVNS. CDR3 length equals 16 residues. The CDR3 region has the DNA TGTGCCAGCAGTGAAGGGGGAAAACAGGGGCGAGAAAAACTGTTTTTT. Its translation: CASSEGGKQGREKLFF.